Following are 24 T cell receptor beta chains from one sample sequenced in a study of cytomegalovirus exposure and HLA in healthy donors. PCR used 60 Vbeta primers and 13 Jbeta primers. The method was immunoSEQ multiplex PCR; TCRdb's version includes in-frame clones alone and lacks a portion of them. Of about 140,000 clones listed, around 83% were seen once; the top ten hold more than 0.9%. Sample: PBMCs. The source is a male donor in good health and CMV-seropositive.

This clone is medium-sized. This rearrangement joins TRBV6-1 to TRBJ1-4, with 10 bases identical to TRBD1. Germline V gene lookup returns CDR1 MNHNS and CDR2 SASEGT. V lost 5 bases to trimming and J lost 8 bases; unmatched junction nucleotides: 5. This CDR3 spans 14 amino acids. The chain's CDR3 is CASSTGTGAEKLFF. The CDR3 DNA reads TGTGCCAGCAGTACCGGGACAGGGGCCGAAAAACTGTTTTTT.

V gene TRBV5-3 combines with J gene TRBJ2-2; 8 bases are a match to TRBD2. TRBV5-3 is known as an ORF, though its function is uncertain. The CDR3 is 18 residues long. J lost 3 bases, V lost 0 bases, and 10 bases had no gene match. CDR3 protein: CARSLGPAGESYTGELFF. CDR3 in DNA: TGTGCCAGAAGCTTGGGGCCAGCGGGAGAGAGTTACACCGGGGAGCTGTTTTTT.

The chain has TRBV6-6 and TRBJ2-7; 11 nucleotides agree with TRBD2. The CDR3 extends over 16 amino acids. The germline V gene has CDR1 MNHNY and CDR2 SVGAGI (reference sequence). V was pared by 6 bases and J by 6 bases, with 13 bases of the junction left unmatched. The CDR3 DNA reads as TGTGCCAGCAGCGACGCGATAGCGGGGGGGAGAGGCGAGCAGTACTTC. Translating it yields CASSDAIAGGRGEQYF.

The chain employs TRBV7-8 and TRBJ2-5, with 7 bases aligning to TRBD1. The DNA matches TRBJ2-7 better at its end, which makes the J call doubtful. CDR1 and CDR2 from the germline V gene are SGHVS and FQNEAQ. The CDR3 has 13 amino acids. Here the CDR3 DNA reads TGTGCCAGCAGCCGGGACAGTAACTACGAGCAGTACTTC. As protein: CASSRDSNYEQYF.

V is TRBV4-1 and J is TRBJ1-4; perhaps TRBD1 as D (6 bases). The CDR3 loop spans 14 amino acids. V gave up 4 bases and J gave up 5 bases, with 11 bases separating them. CDR1 MGHRA and CDR2 YSYEKL come from the germline V gene. CDR3 DNA sequence: TGCGCCAGCAGCCCCCGGACAGTAAATGAAAAACTGTTTTTT. Its protein is CASSPRTVNEKLFF.

The V gene is TRBV7-3, the J gene TRBJ1-1; D perhaps matches TRBD1 (5 bases). Trimming left V 3 bases short and J 1 base short, with 6 bases between. Germline V gene lookup returns CDR1 SGHTA and CDR2 FQGTGA. The CDR3 contains 13 residues. In DNA, the CDR3 is TGTGCCAGCAGCTTTCAGGGGAACACTGAAGCTTTCTTT. This encodes CASSFQGNTEAFF.

The chain uses TRBV7-9 and TRBJ2-7, with D tentatively TRBD2 (5 bases). This CDR3 has 13 amino acids. Between the trimmed V and J ends, which lost 1 base and 6 bases, there was a span of 10 bases. The germline V gene has CDR1 SEHNR and CDR2 FQNEAQ (reference sequence). Written as DNA, the CDR3 is TGTGCCAGCAGCTTAGTTCGGGGTGGCGAGCAGTACTTC. Residues: CASSLVRGGEQYF.

This clone was observed a few times. The chain has TRBV2 and TRBJ2-5, with D perhaps matching TRBD2 (6 bases). Germline CDR1 is SNHLY and CDR2 is FYNNEI. V was shortened by 3 bases and J by 5 bases, with 19 bases between the two germline ends. CDR3 size: 16 residues. CDR3 nucleotide sequence: TGTGCCAGCAGTGATAGCGGCGTAGCGGTGGGGGAGACCCAGTACTTC. It is translated as CASSDSGVAVGETQYF.

The rearrangement links TRBV18 to TRBJ1-2; D may be TRBD1 (5 bases). From germline, CDR1 is KGHSH and CDR2 LQKENI. V was clipped by 5 bases and J by 3 bases, with 22 bases between them. The CDR3 covers 17 residues. The CDR3 nucleotides read TGTGCCAGCTCAGCTACGGGGGACCCTGGGGTGGACTATGGCTACACCTTC. Amino acids: CASSATGDPGVDYGYTF.

This sequence joins TRBV19 and TRBJ2-2; possible D gene TRBD2, 6 bases. CDR3 length equals 15 residues. The V gene's germline CDR1 is LNHDA and CDR2 SQIVND (reference sequence). Trimming cost V 3 bases and J 0 bases, with 8 bases left between them. DNA for the CDR3: TGTGCCAGTAGTATGGGGGGAACGAACACCGGGGAGCTGTTTTTT. Protein: CASSMGGTNTGELFF.

The chain couples TRBV6-6 to TRBJ1-1; the match to TRBD1 covers 7 bases. The CDR3 length is 14 residues. The germline CDR1 and CDR2 sequences are MNHNY and SVGAGI (reference sequence). Trimming took 5 bases from V and 4 from J; bases not matched to a gene: 7. This CDR3 reads CASSDRVGTTEAFF. In nucleotides, the CDR3 is TGTGCCAGCAGTGACAGGGTAGGGACCACTGAAGCTTTCTTT.

The V gene is TRBV14, the J gene TRBJ2-3; 9 nucleotides agree with TRBD2. V lost 4 bases, J lost 6 bases, and 8 bases stayed unmatched. Per germline, CDR1 SGHDN and CDR2 FVKESK. CDR3 length: 15 amino acids. In DNA form, the CDR3 reads TGTGCCAGCAGCCTAGTCCCTAGCGGGGCGGATACGCAGTATTTT. It yields the protein CASSLVPSGADTQYF.

This sequence joins TRBV18 and TRBJ1-2; TRBD1 matches at 7 bases. The CDR3 spans 13 residues. Per germline, CDR1 KGHSH and CDR2 LQKENI. V shed 0 bases and J 8 bases; nucleotides not matched to a gene: 3. CDR3 nucleotide sequence: TGTGCCAGCTCACCACCGACAGGGAACGGCTACACCTTC. It encodes CASSPPTGNGYTF.

The V call is TRBV28, the J call TRBJ1-2; 8 nucleotides line up with TRBD1. Per germline, CDR1 MDHEN and CDR2 SYDVKM. CDR3 length: 15 residues. After removal of 6 bases from V and 7 bases from J, the junction contained 13 bases not matched to a gene. CDR3 sequence reads: CASSRPDQGAFGYTF. The CDR3, as DNA: TGTGCCAGCAGCCGCCCGGACCAGGGGGCGTTTGGCTACACCTTC.

This clone occurred once. The V gene is TRBV7-9, the J gene TRBJ1-1; TRBD1 matches at 8 bases. There are 15 residues in the CDR3. J lost 0 bases, V lost 5 bases, and 5 bases had no gene match. From germline, CDR1 is SEHNR and CDR2 FQNEAQ (reference sequence). The CDR3 nucleotides are TGTGCCAGCAGCCCGGGACAGGCCTTGAACACTGAAGCTTTCTTT. Its translation is CASSPGQALNTEAFF.

The genes are TRBV5-4 and TRBJ2-1; TRBD2 aligns across 12 bases. Germline V gives CDR1 SGHNT, CDR2 YYREEE (reference sequence). The V segment lost 1 base and the J segment 4 bases; nucleotides outside the gene matches: 3. The CDR3 extends over 16 amino acids. CDR3 in amino acids: CASSLPGLAGYNEQFF. The CDR3 DNA reads as TGTGCCAGCAGCTTGCCCGGACTAGCGGGGTACAATGAGCAGTTCTTC.

The sample holds a few counts of this clone. This sequence joins TRBV5-6 and TRBJ1-3; D ambiguous. Germline V gene lookup returns CDR1 SGHDT and CDR2 YYEEEE. The V gene lost 4 bases and the J gene lost 3 bases, with 17 bases spanning the gap. The CDR3 totals 16 residues. This chain's CDR3 is CASSLLRGSGGNTIYF. The CDR3 region has the DNA TGTGCCAGCAGCCTTCTCCGGGGTTCGGGTGGAAACACCATATATTTT.

The CDR3: CASSQEVLAGGNEQFF. Written as DNA, the CDR3 is TGCGCCAGCAGCCAAGAAGTACTAGCGGGTGGGAATGAGCAGTTCTTC. The chain combines TRBV4-3 with TRBJ2-1; 9 bases align to TRBD2. The germline V gene encodes CDR1 LGHNA and CDR2 YSLEER. Germline trimming cut 0 bases from V and 7 bases from J; bases unmatched to any gene: 7. The length of the CDR3 is 16 residues.

The chain carries TRBV5-1 and TRBJ2-5, with TRBD2 matching 14 bases. Germline trimming cut 3 bases from V and 5 bases from J; bases unmatched to any gene: 6. The CDR3 extends over 16 amino acids. CDR1 and CDR2 from the germline V gene are SGHRS and YFSETQ. The CDR3 DNA reads as TGCGCCAGCAGCTCGACTAGCGGGGGGGCTTTTGAGACCCAGTACTTC. Protein: CASSSTSGGAFETQYF.

The V call is TRBV15, the J call TRBJ1-5, with D perhaps TRBD1 (5 bases). V lost 6 bases, J lost 4 bases, and 10 bases lay in between. CDR3 length: 13 residues. Germline CDR1 and CDR2: LNHNV and YYDKDF (reference sequence). Written as DNA, the CDR3 is TGTGCCACCAGTTTCAGGGAAAATCAGCCCCAGCATTTT. Its translation: CATSFRENQPQHF.

This clone turned up a few times. Other DNA variants within this sample encode the same CDR3. The chain joins TRBV10-3 to TRBJ2-3; perhaps TRBD1 as D (5 bases). The CDR3 totals 15 residues. Germline V gene lookup returns CDR1 ENHRY and CDR2 SYGVKD. The V and J ends lost 3 bases and 2 bases respectively, with 12 bases between them. The CDR3 is CAISEGQGHTDTQYF. The CDR3 bases are TGTGCCATCAGTGAAGGGCAGGGCCACACAGATACGCAGTATTTT.

The chain employs TRBV28 and TRBJ1-4; D not resolved. The CDR3 is 15 residues long. Germline CDR1 and CDR2: MDHEN and SYDVKM. The germline V and J ends were trimmed by 3 bases and 4 bases, with 12 bases remaining between them. CDR3 region: CASSFGASFNEKLFF. As DNA, the CDR3 is TGTGCCAGCAGTTTTGGAGCCTCCTTTAATGAAAAACTGTTTTTT.

In this sample, this clone turned up a few times. The chain links TRBV7-9 to TRBJ2-7; the match to TRBD2 covers 9 bases. In germline, CDR1 is SEHNR, CDR2 FQNEAQ (reference sequence). Germline trimming cut 1 base from V and 7 bases from J; bases unmatched to any gene: 11. This CDR3 has 16 amino acids. DNA for the CDR3: TGTGCCAGCAGCTTAGGGAGAAGCGGGAGGCCCGGAGAGCAGTACTTC. Translation: CASSLGRSGRPGEQYF. Looking up the rest from reference TRBV7-9 and TRBJ2-7 gives the full variable domain: DTGVSQNPRHKITKRGQNVTFRCDPISEHNRLYWYRQTLGQGPEFLTYFQNEAQLEKSRLLSDRFSAERPKGSFSTLEIQRTEQGDSAMYLCASSLGRSGRPGEQYFGPGTRLTVT.

The chain employs TRBV4-1 and TRBJ2-3; D unresolved. The germline V gene encodes CDR1 MGHRA and CDR2 YSYEKL. This CDR3 comprises 14 residues. With 2 bases removed from V and 0 bases from J, the gap between germline ends came to 6 bases. CDR3 sequence: CASSQPGSTDTQYF. As DNA, the CDR3 is TGCGCCAGCAGCCAACCCGGTAGCACAGATACGCAGTATTTT.